Following are 17 T cell receptor beta chains from one sample sequenced in a study of Ad26.COV2.S vaccination and SARS-CoV-2 variants (dated by TCRdb to 2020 to 2023). The library was built by means of the immunoSEQ multiplex PCR assay. TCRdb provides this immuneACCESS table in a form limited to in-frame rearrangements. Some clones are lacking; in checked studies, under half of them reflect an unresolved V gene, and why the rest are absent is not known. This sample is represented by some 450,000 clones; less than 95% of them were singletons. The ten top clones hold about 4.5% of the sample. Reading the label with the study, this specimen's treatment or condition is: around 19 received Ad26.COV2.S at low or high dose, single or two shots; roughly 5 received placebo; per-sample allocation not given. For vaccine and placebo recipients, the sequenced repertoires came from samples collected on day 63 after the first injection.

The sequencing used peripheral blood, collected in a trial of Ad26.COV2.S vaccine versus placebo. These receptors were taken from a person aged 18-60 years who received the Ad26.COV2.S COVID-19 vaccine or a placebo.

The V gene is TRBV29-1, the J gene TRBJ2-2, with 9 nucleotides matching TRBD2. There are 15 residues in the CDR3. Germline CDR1 SQVTM, CDR2 ANQGSEA. The V and J ends lost 7 bases and 3 bases, in that order; junction bases with no gene match: 9. The CDR3 DNA follows: TGCAGCGCCCGCCCGACTAGCGGCCACACCGGGGAGCTGTTTTTT. Its protein product is CSARPTSGHTGELFF.

This chain joins TRBV29-1 and TRBJ2-2, with 9 bases that match TRBD1. The CDR3 is 15 amino acids. Looked up from germline, CDR1 is SQVTM and CDR2 is ANQGSEA. V lost 7 bases to trimming and J lost 7 bases; unmatched junction nucleotides: 13. The CDR3, as DNA: TGCAGCGCCCAGGTGCCTGGACAGGGGTACGGGGAGCTGTTTTTT. Residues: CSAQVPGQGYGELFF.

The chain couples TRBV5-8 to TRBJ2-1; 9 bases line up with TRBD1. The junction had 6 bases not matched to a gene; V was cut back by 2 bases and J by 6 bases. CDR1 and CDR2 (germline): SGHTS, YDEGEE. The CDR3 is made up of 15 amino acids. The CDR3 reads CASSFGQGRSNEQFF. CDR3 bases: TGTGCCAGCAGCTTCGGACAGGGGAGAAGCAATGAGCAGTTCTTC.

The chain employs TRBV19 and TRBJ2-4, with a tentative D call TRBD2 (5 bases). The CDR3 has 14 residues. Germline V gene sequence: CDR1 LNHDA, CDR2 SQIVND (reference sequence). Trimming cost V 4 bases and J 3 bases, with 10 bases left between them. CDR3 region: CASSTTAGKNIQYF. CDR3 bases: TGTGCCAGTAGTACAACGGCGGGCAAAAACATTCAGTACTTC.

The chain is built from TRBV24-1 and TRBJ2-2; D unclear. Per germline, CDR1 KGHDR and CDR2 SFDVKD. The CDR3 sequence is 14 residues long. V lost 4 bases and J lost 7, with 12 bases in between. The DNA for the CDR3 is TGTGCCACCAGTGACAAACAGTATAACGGGGAGCTGTTTTTT. Protein product: CATSDKQYNGELFF.

This clone was detected only once. The genes are TRBV6-6 and TRBJ2-1, with 11 positions matching TRBD1. Germline loops: CDR1 MNHNY, CDR2 SVGAGI (reference sequence). The ends lost 0 bases at V and 9 bases at J; junction bases unmatched: 4. The CDR3 is 15 residues long. DNA of the CDR3: TGTGCCAGCAGTTACTCGAAGGGACAGGGGGGTGAGCAGTTCTTC. This codes for CASSYSKGQGGEQFF.

The rearrangement joins TRBV29-1 to TRBJ2-3; no clear D. Trimming left V 6 bases short and J 6 bases short, with 10 bases between. The CDR3 is made up of 11 amino acids. Looked up from germline, CDR1 is SQVTM and CDR2 is ANQGSEA. CDR3 nucleotides: TGCAGCGTCAAGGGTGGCGATACGCAGTATTTT. It specifies CSVKGGDTQYF.

The CDR3 loop reads CASSLGWRLAGESYEQYF. In DNA form, the CDR3 reads TGCGCCAGCAGCTTGGGATGGCGGCTAGCGGGAGAGTCCTACGAGCAGTACTTC. The chain joins TRBV5-1 to TRBJ2-7, with 10 bases aligning to TRBD2. CDR3 length: 18 residues. V gave up 0 bases and J gave up 1 base; unmatched junction bases: 10. Germline CDR1 is SGHRS and CDR2 is YFSETQ.

Ten or more counts support this clone. This sequence joins TRBV28 and TRBJ2-7; no reliable D call. The CDR3 sequence is 11 residues long. CDR1 is MDHEN and CDR2 is SYDVKM in the germline V gene. Trimming pared 6 bases from V and 7 bases from J, leaving 10 bases between. CDR3 in DNA: TGTGCCAGCAGCTCCCCCGGAGAGCAGTACTTC. Its translation is CASSSPGEQYF.

The chain links TRBV3-1 (or the pseudogene TRBV3-2) to TRBJ1-1; 7 bases line up with TRBD1. The trim removed 4 bases at V and 7 bases at J, leaving 12 bases unmatched. This CDR3 has 15 residues. Germline CDR1 reads LGHDT; CDR2 reads YNNKEL (reference sequence). The CDR3 loop reads CASSLPGQPGDEAFF. In DNA, the CDR3 is TGTGCCAGCAGCCTACCGGGACAGCCCGGAGATGAAGCTTTCTTT.

The chain has TRBV6-5 and TRBJ2-7; D gene unclear. CDR3 length: 14 residues. Trimming took 2 bases from V and 0 from J, leaving 8 bases between them. Per the germline V gene, CDR1 is MNHEY and CDR2 is SVGAGI. The CDR3 protein is CASSYADRSYEQYF. CDR3 nucleotide sequence: TGTGCCAGCAGTTACGCGGACCGCTCCTACGAGCAGTACTTC.

V and J are TRBV15 and TRBJ2-5, with D possibly TRBD2 on 6 matching bases. The CDR3 contains 14 residues. Germline V gene data show CDR1 as LNHNV and CDR2 as YYDKDF (reference sequence). The V gene lost 11 bases and the J gene lost 0 bases, with 16 bases spanning the gap. As DNA, the CDR3 is TGTGCCGCCGAGGGTGGGGGGTACCAAGAGACCCAGTACTTC. Its protein is CAAEGGGYQETQYF.

In DNA form, the CDR3 reads TGTGCCACCAGCACACCCCGGAGGGGGCTAGGTCAGGAGACCCAGTACTTC. It translates to CATSTPRRGLGQETQYF. The genes are TRBV15 and TRBJ2-5; D might be TRBD1 (7 bases). The CDR3 is 17 residues long. V was clipped by 4 bases and J by 5 bases, with 23 bases between them. CDR1 is LNHNV, CDR2 YYDKDF, per germline (reference sequence).

The chain couples TRBV5-6 to TRBJ2-5; 8 nucleotides line up with TRBD2. With V trimmed by 3 bases and J by 2 bases, 9 bases remained unmatched. The CDR3 sequence is 16 residues long. Per the germline V gene, CDR1 is SGHDT and CDR2 is YYEEEE. DNA for the CDR3: TGTGCCAGCAGCTCCTTAACTAGCGGAAATCAAGAGACCCAGTACTTC. It translates to CASSSLTSGNQETQYF.

The chain combines TRBV7-8 with TRBJ2-1; 7 bases line up with TRBD2. V was clipped by 6 bases and J by 8 bases; unmatched bases: 10. The CDR3 has 14 residues. Germline V gene lookup returns CDR1 SGHVS and CDR2 FQNEAQ. CDR3 sequence reads: CASRIVGLVDEQFF. CDR3 nucleotide sequence: TGTGCCAGCAGAATAGTAGGACTAGTCGATGAGCAGTTCTTC.

The chain joins TRBV6-1 to TRBJ2-5; the match to TRBD1 covers 10 bases. V lost 3 bases and J lost 0; bases outside the gene matches: 7. Germline CDR1 is MNHNS and CDR2 is SASEGT. The CDR3 is 17 amino acids. The CDR3 DNA follows: TGTGCCAGCAGTGACGGACAGGGGGTCGCGTACCAAGAGACCCAGTACTTC. Protein sequence: CASSDGQGVAYQETQYF.

The rearrangement uses TRBV19 and TRBJ2-2, with D unclear. V lost 3 bases, J lost 5 bases, and 7 bases lay in between. Germline V gene data show CDR1 as LNHDA and CDR2 as SQIVND (reference sequence). The CDR3 consists of 13 residues. In DNA form, the CDR3 reads TGTGCCAGTAGTATGGCGGTTACCGGGGAGCTGTTTTTT. It specifies CASSMAVTGELFF.